The next 25 T cell receptor beta chains were all read from a single sample in a study of blood T cell repertoires in COVID-19. Some clones are missing from TCRdb's copy, which holds only in-frame ones; the method was immunoSEQ multiplex PCR. The sample holds about 320,000 clones, approximately 88% seen once. Sequences were obtained from peripheral blood. The receptor source for this set is a man between 18 and 35 years old who had recovered from COVID-19.

This chain uses TRBV2 with TRBJ2-2; D is unresolved. V shed 8 bases and J shed 0 bases, with 13 bases lying between them. The CDR3 sequence is 15 residues long. Germline loops: CDR1 SNHLY, CDR2 FYNNEI. The CDR3 spells CASRPERANTGELFF. CDR3 bases: TGTGCCAGCCGTCCAGAACGGGCGAACACCGGGGAGCTGTTTTTT.

J is TRBJ1-1 and V is TRBV7-3; D is possibly TRBD1 (5 bases). This CDR3 is built from 13 residues. V lost 5 bases and J 0 bases, leaving 7 bases between the germline ends. The germline V gene has CDR1 SGHTA and CDR2 FQGTGA. CDR3 in amino acids: CASSQTVNTEAFF. The CDR3 nucleotides read TGTGCCAGCAGCCAGACAGTGAACACTGAAGCTTTCTTT.

The chain employs TRBV18 and TRBJ1-4; D gene unclear. This CDR3 has 15 residues. V was cut by 2 bases and J by 3 bases, with 10 bases left in between. From germline, CDR1 is KGHSH and CDR2 LQKENI. The CDR3 region is CASSPRTEANEKLFF. The CDR3 DNA sequence: TGTGCCAGCTCACCAAGAACGGAGGCTAATGAAAAACTGTTTTTT.

V and J are TRBV7-2 and TRBJ2-5; 7 nucleotides agree with TRBD1. The CDR3 runs to 14 residues. V lost 5 bases and J lost 4; bases outside the gene matches: 7. The germline V gene encodes CDR1 SGHTA and CDR2 FQGNSA. In DNA, the CDR3 is TGTGCCAGCAGCCCCACAGGGGCGCGAGAGACCCAGTACTTC. It translates to CASSPTGARETQYF. Based on the CDR3 plus reference TRBV7-2 and TRBJ2-5, the full variable domain is GAGVSQSPSNKVTEKGKDVELRCDPISGHTALYWYRQSLGQGLEFLIYFQGNSAPDKSGLPSDRFSAERTGGSVSTLTIQRTQQEDSAVYLCASSPTGARETQYFGPGTRLLVL.

The J gene is TRBJ2-1, the V gene TRBV7-9; TRBD2 might be the D (6 bases). The CDR3 is 13 amino acids. Germline CDR1 reads SEHNR; CDR2 reads FQNEAQ (reference sequence). The V end was cut by 1 base, the J end by 15 bases, with 16 bases between. This chain's CDR3 is CASSLGGGNPPFF. The CDR3 DNA is TGTGCCAGCAGCTTAGGGGGCGGGAACCCGCCGTTCTTC.

This chain uses TRBV24-1 with TRBJ2-7; D remains ambiguous. CDR3 size: 13 residues. V lost 4 bases and J 4 bases, leaving 10 bases between the germline ends. Germline assignment: CDR1 KGHDR and CDR2 SFDVKD. CDR3 protein: CATSEPSGYEQYF. The DNA for the CDR3 is TGTGCCACCAGTGAACCGTCCGGTTACGAGCAGTACTTC.

The chain carries TRBV19 and TRBJ1-5; D may be TRBD1 (5 bases). V was clipped by 4 bases and J by 2 bases, with 12 bases between them. CDR3 size: 15 residues. In germline, CDR1 is LNHDA, CDR2 SQIVND (reference sequence). CDR3 sequence: CASSTGDSGNQPQHF. DNA of the CDR3: TGTGCCAGTAGTACCGGAGACAGTGGCAATCAGCCCCAGCATTTT. The variable domain in full, completed from reference TRBV19 and TRBJ1-5, reads DGGITQSPKYLFRKEGQNVTLSCEQNLNHDAMYWYRQDPGQGLRLIYYSQIVNDFQKGDIAEGYSVSREKKESFPLTVTSAQKNPTAFYLCASSTGDSGNQPQHFGDGTRLSIL.

V and J are TRBV11-3 and TRBJ2-3; 9 bases are shared with TRBD1. This CDR3 is built from 15 residues. CDR1 and CDR2 (germline): SGHNT, YENEEA. J gave up 5 bases and V 4 bases, and 7 bases lay outside the gene matches. CDR3 in amino acids: CASSSTGTGRDTQYF. In DNA form, the CDR3 reads TGTGCCAGCAGCTCTACCGGGACAGGGCGAGATACGCAGTATTTT.

J is TRBJ2-2 and V is TRBV19; 9 bases are a match to TRBD1. The junction had 10 bases not matched to a gene; V was cut back by 8 bases and J by 6 bases. The CDR3 has 15 residues. The germline V gene encodes CDR1 LNHDA and CDR2 SQIVND (reference sequence). For the CDR3, the DNA is TGTGCCAGTCTAATTTCCGGGACAGGGTCCGGGGAGCTGTTTTTT. Translation: CASLISGTGSGELFF. The full variable domain, rest sourced from reference TRBV19 and TRBJ2-2, is DGGITQSPKYLFRKEGQNVTLSCEQNLNHDAMYWYRQDPGQGLRLIYYSQIVNDFQKGDIAEGYSVSREKKESFPLTVTSAQKNPTAFYLCASLISGTGSGELFFGEGSRLTVL.

The chain is built from TRBV4-3 and TRBJ2-1; 9 positions agree with TRBD2. The CDR3 sequence is 14 residues long. Germline lookup yields CDR1 LGHNA and CDR2 YSLEER. V was pared by 1 base and J by 16 bases, with 11 bases of the junction left unmatched. CDR3 amino acids: CASSQGDAGLAKFF. CDR3 coding DNA: TGCGCCAGCAGCCAAGGCGATGCGGGACTAGCTAAATTCTTC.

This clone has only one observation. The V gene is TRBV3-1 (or the pseudogene TRBV3-2), the J gene TRBJ2-1; 10 nucleotides match TRBD2. The V gene's germline CDR1 is LGHDT and CDR2 YNNKEL (reference sequence). CDR3 length equals 15 residues. V gave up 1 base and J gave up 12 bases; unmatched junction bases: 9. CDR3 in DNA: TGTGCCAGCAGCCAAGGGACTAGCGGCTCTCGAAGGCAGTTCTTC. Its translation: CASSQGTSGSRRQFF.

The table lists this clone with a count of one. The J gene is TRBJ1-2, the V gene TRBV6-1; no reliable D call. CDR1 MNHNS and CDR2 SASEGT come from the germline V gene. The CDR3 totals 16 residues. Between the trimmed V and J ends, which lost 0 bases and 10 bases, there was a span of 21 bases. The CDR3 is CASSEATIPGYNDYTF. The CDR3 region has the DNA TGTGCCAGCAGTGAAGCAACCATCCCCGGGTACAACGACTACACCTTC.

The rearrangement uses TRBV18 and TRBJ2-1; 9 bases are shared with TRBD2. The CDR3 is made up of 15 amino acids. The trim removed 4 bases at V and 7 bases at J, leaving 8 bases unmatched. The germline V gene encodes CDR1 KGHSH and CDR2 LQKENI. The CDR3 sequence is CASSQPGLAWNEQFF. The CDR3 nucleotides are TGTGCCAGCTCACAGCCGGGACTAGCCTGGAATGAGCAGTTCTTC.

This chain uses TRBV29-1 with TRBJ2-2; the match to TRBD1 covers 7 bases. CDR1 SQVTM and CDR2 ANQGSEA come from the germline V gene. J was trimmed by 6 bases and V by 0 bases; bases with no gene match: 7. The CDR3 has 15 residues. The CDR3 loop is CSVEDRDSVPGELFF. The CDR3, as DNA: TGCAGCGTTGAAGATCGGGACAGTGTTCCCGGGGAGCTGTTTTTT.

This chain joins TRBV10-3 and TRBJ1-1; 9 bases are a match to TRBD1. Trimming cost V 5 bases and J 3 bases; bases outside gene matches: 10. The germline CDR1 and CDR2 sequences are ENHRY and SYGVKD. The CDR3 loop spans 16 amino acids. The CDR3 here is CAISNPGQGGYTEAFF. The CDR3 coding sequence is TGTGCCATCAGTAATCCGGGACAGGGTGGGTACACTGAAGCTTTCTTT.

The V gene is TRBV3-1 (or the pseudogene TRBV3-2), the J gene TRBJ1-5; D call uncertain. Trimming took off 0 bases at V and 4 bases at J, with 4 bases between the two ends. The CDR3 totals 13 residues. Germline loops: CDR1 LGHDT, CDR2 YNNKEL (reference sequence). CDR3 in amino acids: CASSQERNQPQHF. CDR3 sequence (DNA): TGTGCCAGCAGCCAAGAGAGGAATCAGCCCCAGCATTTT.

J is TRBJ2-1 and V is TRBV29-1, with a tentative D call TRBD2 (6 bases). CDR3 length equals 14 residues. V lost 4 bases, J lost 7 bases, and 17 bases lay in between. Germline CDR1 and CDR2: SQVTM and ANQGSEA. The CDR3 reads CSVVEQQAGNEQFF. Written as DNA, the CDR3 is TGCAGCGTTGTGGAGCAGCAGGCGGGAAATGAGCAGTTCTTC.

The rearrangement uses TRBV28 and TRBJ2-2; a weak D match, TRBD1 (5 bases). The CDR3 runs 13 residues. Trimming cost V 6 bases and J 5 bases, with 10 bases left between them. Germline-derived CDR1 and CDR2 are MDHEN and SYDVKM. This CDR3 reads CASRPQGTGELFF. In nucleotides, the CDR3 is TGTGCCAGCAGACCGCAGGGAACCGGGGAGCTGTTTTTT.

The chain links TRBV9 to TRBJ2-1, with D possibly matching TRBD1 (6 bases). The ends were cut back, 3 bases at V and 9 bases at J, with 10 bases in the middle. CDR1 is SGDLS, CDR2 YYNGEE, per germline. This CDR3 spans 12 amino acids. CDR3 region: CASSDQGIEQFF. CDR3 sequence (DNA): TGTGCCAGCAGCGACCAGGGGATTGAGCAGTTCTTC.

This clone was found once. CDR3 DNA: TGTGCCAGCAGCCCTAAGGGAGGCTCCGGGGTTTACGAGCAGTACTTC. Translation: CASSPKGGSGVYEQYF. V and J are TRBV7-9 and TRBJ2-7, with D possibly being TRBD2 (6 bases). The CDR3 length is 16 residues. V lost 5 bases and J lost 4, with 21 bases in between. Germline V CDR1 and CDR2: SEHNR, FQNEAQ (reference sequence). Complete variable domain (other parts from reference TRBV7-9 and TRBJ2-7): DTGVSQNPRHKITKRGQNVTFRCDPISEHNRLYWYRQTLGQGPEFLTYFQNEAQLEKSRLLSDRFSAERPKGSFSTLEIQRTEQGDSAMYLCASSPKGGSGVYEQYFGPGTRLTVT.

Details on this clone: The CDR3 end shows no conserved phenylalanine or tryptophan, and so a read error is likely. It is unclear where the CDR3 begins or ends on the DNA, so no DNA is shown, and the CDR3 is as TCRdb lists it. V gene TRBV18 combines with J gene TRBJ2-3; the DNA was not compared with TRBD1, the D call given in the table. 10 amino acids form the CDR3, both terminal residues included. The germline CDR1 and CDR2 sequences are KGHSH and LQKENI. CDR3 amino acids: CASSPTDRAD.

The chain uses TRBV25-1 and TRBJ1-2; TRBD1 agrees at 7 bases. The CDR3 is made up of 12 amino acids. Germline trimming cut 7 bases from V and 2 bases from J; bases unmatched to any gene: 1. Germline loops: CDR1 MGHDK, CDR2 SYGVNS. CDR3 protein: CASKGQNYGYTF. The DNA for the CDR3 is TGTGCCAGCAAGGGACAGAACTATGGCTACACCTTC.

The chain has TRBV7-3 and TRBJ2-1, with TRBD2 identical over 12 bases. V was pared by 0 bases and J by 6 bases, with 15 bases of the junction left unmatched. The CDR3 has 20 amino acids. Germline V gene sequence: CDR1 SGHTA, CDR2 FQGTGA. For the CDR3, the DNA is TGTGCCAGCAGCTTAACGGCGAGACTAGCGGGAGAAAAGCTAGGCAATGAGCAGTTCTTC. Amino acids: CASSLTARLAGEKLGNEQFF.

V is TRBV6-5 and J is TRBJ2-3, with TRBD2 as a possible D gene (5 bases). The CDR3 sequence is 13 residues long. Between the trimmed V and J ends, which lost 8 bases and 0 bases, there was a span of 9 bases. The germline V gene has CDR1 MNHEY and CDR2 SVGAGI. CDR3 nucleotide sequence: TGTGCCAGCGGAGCGGTTAGCACAGATACGCAGTATTTT. Its translation: CASGAVSTDTQYF.

This chain uses TRBV7-9 with TRBJ1-1, with D possibly TRBD1 on 6 matching bases. Germline V gene data show CDR1 as SEHNR and CDR2 as FQNEAQ (reference sequence). The CDR3 is 16 amino acids. With 7 bases removed from V and 3 bases from J, the gap between germline ends came to 21 bases. The CDR3 is CASTPRGGGKDTEAFF. The CDR3 DNA follows: TGTGCCAGCACCCCTAGGGGGGGAGGAAAGGACACTGAAGCTTTCTTT.